The source of this T cell receptor (beta chain) is a study of shared clonotypes between healthy human individuals (dated by TCRdb to the early 2020s). Describing the broader study: The cohort comprised a couple of women and a few men aged 18 to 49 years. To estimate repertoire size and how much clonotype sharing occurs between individuals, the study deeply sequenced the blood TCR repertoires of several healthy adults. To increase sequencing depth and limit assay-specific biases, different laboratories used diverse techniques to prepare libraries and sequence TCR repertoires. Per donor, leukapheresis produced somewhere between about 0.9 and 10 billion PBMCs. Per donor, three plates each were used for CD4 naive and CD4 memory, two for CD8 naive, and one for CD8 memory. The investigation overall reported the following: Naive subsets generally had larger estimated clonotype richness than memory subsets did. Pairwise subsampling indicated that sequencing depth was expected to affect the degree of clonotype sharing among donors. Compared with non-shared clonotypes, the clonotypes found in all four sorted-subset donors had higher generation probabilities. Sampling was restricted to blood, and TCR repertoires in tissue are likely to differ from TCR repertoires in blood. Sharing across a handful of donors was observed for roughly 5% of naive CD4, over 3% of naive CD8, around 2.5% of memory CD4, and roughly 0.4% of memory CD8 clonotypes. Rarefaction of sorted-subset datasets indicated incomplete sequencing despite the large sequencing depth. The genetic and exposure-history diversity represented was limited by the small number of donors.

TCR CDR3 regions were amplified from genomic DNA by multiplex PCR using the deep immunoSEQ assay. Extracted genomic DNA from each cell subset was spread evenly across all wells of several immunoSEQ 96-well plates, with each plate serving as a replicate. For sorted subsets, approximately 210 ng genomic DNA, equal to about 30,000 T cell genomes, was loaded into each replicate PCR. The purified libraries were quantified using a Qubit 3.0 fluorometer, sized with a Bioanalyzer 2100, and then quantified again using the KAPA Library Quantification kit. Every immunoSEQ 96-well plate was sequenced on a separate single-read 150-cycle Illumina NextSeq 550 flow cell. As for the authors' bioinformatics: The immunoSEQ output contained only junctional sequences without quality scores, so filtering could not match that applied to full-length reads. To assign V/J genes and CDR3, sequences were annotated using PyIR, a Python wrapper for IgBLAST v1.9, with IMGT germline references. Reads were removed for weak V/J assignments (E-value above 1e-6), missing CDR3, stop codons, out-of-frame junctions, or ambiguous translated residues. V3J clonotypes were defined as sequences sharing the same inferred V gene, J gene, and CDR3 amino acid sequence. Percentage overlap between repertoires was calculated by dividing the number of shared unique clonotypes by the size of the smaller repertoire. Three approaches were used to assess repertoire richness: RTK rarefaction, the Chao1 estimator, and Recon v2.1 estimates of unobserved clonotypes. Generation probabilities were computed with OLGA for all TCRbeta clonotypes obtained by the gDNA method from several donors. The source is immuneACCESS, and TCRdb retained only in-frame sequences with V and J called. Part of the clones is not carried over; for the studies checked, unresolved V genes explain less than half of this, and the remainder is unexplained. That table furnishes V, J and clone size, whereas the DNA furnished D and trimming. The sample includes 500,000 to 550,000 clones, with about 96% observed a single time. The ten largest clonotypes hold 0.055% to 0.075% of the sample.

Healthy HIV-negative adults with no recently reported acute infections or vaccinations were included as donors. All donors were Caucasian adults living in Nashville, Tennessee, USA. CD4+ T cells were enriched by magnetic negative selection; naive cells were then positively selected on CD45RA, and the negative fraction formed the memory subset. Blood was collected by leukapheresis, and PBMCs were isolated by Ficoll-Histopaque density gradient centrifugation and then cryopreserved in liquid nitrogen vapor phase. Analytical flow cytometry was used to check the purity and quantity of every magnetically sorted T cell population. Genomic DNA was isolated from every sorted fraction and measured by UV absorbance on a Nanodrop 2000c. V is reduced by 5 bases and J by 0 bases, leaving a spacing of 11 bases between them. The germline V gene supplies CDR1 SGHAT and CDR2 FQNNGV. The CDR3 runs 14 residues from the cysteine to the phenylalanine. The entry retains the CDR3 DNA only, 42 bases that are in frame from base 1.

This clone has only one observation. Its target antigen remains unknown. No base quality information exists; no much larger clone differs at one position. The sequenced sample consisted of naive CD4+ T cells sorted from blood. This specimen's cell subset or site label, interpreted: CD45RA+ positively selected. This chain is built from TRBV11-2 and TRBJ2-7; a confident D gene designation cannot be given. This TCR was recovered from a woman aged 25 to 45 in good health. This receptor carries the CDR3 CASSVGPSSYEQYF. The DNA reads as follows: TGTGCCAGCAGCGTTGGGCCGAGCTCCTACGAGCAGTACTTC.